In this sample, the clone carrying this T cell receptor (beta chain) turned up many times. The J segment lost 1 base and the V segment lost 6 bases, leaving 5 bases of the junction unmatched. CDR3 length: 14 amino acids. Per the germline V gene, CDR1 is MNHEY and CDR2 is SVGAGI. Scientists amplified the TCR beta CDR3 regions from RNA transcripts. An opening RT-PCR round employed HTBI primers and preceded a second-round multiplex PCR. TCRdb analysed the multiplex PCR reads with MiXCR anew, one entry per CDR3 protein. This sample has about 590,000 distinct CDR3 sequences; less than 40% occur once, and the top ten carry 3.5% to 5%. This record comes from a study of Graves' ophthalmopathy and Graves' hyperthyroidism.

Specimen: peripheral blood or thyroid tissue (not recorded which). The J gene is TRBJ1-1, the V gene TRBV6-5; 7 nucleotides line up with TRBD1. This sequence originates from an adult man with Graves' hyperthyroidism. The CDR3 is CASRGGTANTEAFF. The CDR3 DNA reads TGTGCCAGCAGGGGGGGGACAGCGAACACTGAAGCTTTCTTT.